The 32 T cell receptor beta chains presented below share a single source sample, sequenced in a study of blood T cell repertoires in COVID-19. Measured with immunoSEQ multiplex PCR; TCRdb has only the in-frame clones, and not every one. Counted here are around 160,000 clones, over 70% occurring once; the ten biggest clones make up 3% to 3.5%. Sequencing input: PBMCs or T cells enriched from blood (not recorded which). All receptors derive from a woman aged 60-70 years who had recovered from COVID-19.

V and J are TRBV2 and TRBJ2-1, with 10 positions matching TRBD1. The length of the CDR3 is 16 residues. Germline V gene data show CDR1 as SNHLY and CDR2 as FYNNEI. V dropped 6 bases and J dropped 3; count of bases not matched to a gene: 8. The CDR3 spells CASREMWTGGYNEQFF. The CDR3, as DNA: TGTGCCAGCAGGGAGATGTGGACAGGGGGCTACAATGAGCAGTTCTTC.

The V and J genes are TRBV10-2 and TRBJ2-6; D remains unclear. V shed 5 bases and J shed 5 bases, with 22 bases lying between them. Per the germline V gene, CDR1 is WSHSY and CDR2 is SAAADI. CDR3 size: 18 residues. This CDR3 reads CASSRLATSNSRANVLTF. CDR3 DNA: TGCGCCAGCAGTCGGCTGGCCACTTCTAACAGTCGGGCCAACGTCCTGACTTTC.

V usage is TRBV5-1 and J usage is TRBJ2-1, with 7 bases matching TRBD1. The V segment lost 4 bases and the J segment 3 bases; nucleotides outside the gene matches: 7. Germline CDR1 SGHRS, CDR2 YFSETQ. The CDR3 totals 15 residues. CDR3 DNA sequence: TGCGCCAGCAGCCCTGACAGGGTGGTCTACAATGAGCAGTTCTTC. Amino acid sequence: CASSPDRVVYNEQFF.

J is TRBJ2-7 and V is TRBV24-1, with D possibly being TRBD2 (5 bases). V was pared by 0 bases and J by 6 bases, with 8 bases between. The CDR3 length is 13 residues. Per the germline V gene, CDR1 is KGHDR and CDR2 is SFDVKD. Here the CDR3 DNA reads TGTGCCACCAGTGATTTGCCGGGGTTCGAGCAGTACTTC. It translates to CATSDLPGFEQYF.

This clone was picked up one time. The J gene is TRBJ1-2, the V gene TRBV2, with 7 positions matching TRBD1. The CDR3 sequence is 15 residues long. In germline, CDR1 is SNHLY, CDR2 FYNNEI. V shed 1 base, J shed 4 bases, and the junction held 6 bases outside the gene matches. This CDR3 is CASSEESGTVYGYTF. The CDR3 coding sequence is TGTGCCAGCAGTGAAGAGTCCGGGACAGTCTATGGCTACACCTTC.

The chain has TRBV2 and TRBJ1-5, with D unresolved. V was clipped by 5 bases and J by 1 base, with 18 bases between them. CDR1 is SNHLY, CDR2 FYNNEI, per germline. The CDR3 has 17 residues. The CDR3 protein is CASSRMTGGGSNQPQHF. The DNA for the CDR3 is TGTGCCAGCAGTAGAATGACGGGAGGAGGGAGCAATCAGCCCCAGCATTTT.

The chain is built from TRBV19 and TRBJ2-2, with TRBD1 matching 8 bases. V trimming: 8 bases; J trimming: 2 bases; junction bases outside the gene matches: 4. This CDR3 spans 14 amino acids. The germline gives CDR1 LNHDA, CDR2 SQIVND (reference sequence). Here the CDR3 reads CASADRGNTGELFF. For the CDR3, the DNA is TGTGCCAGTGCCGACAGGGGCAACACCGGGGAGCTGTTTTTT.

The J gene is TRBJ2-7, the V gene TRBV2; 7 nucleotides agree with TRBD1. V was pared by 5 bases and J by 5 bases, with 12 bases of the junction left unmatched. The CDR3 is made up of 15 amino acids. The germline gives CDR1 SNHLY, CDR2 FYNNEI. The CDR3 sequence is CASSRENRGQNEQYF. In DNA, the CDR3 is TGTGCCAGCAGTCGCGAGAACAGGGGACAGAACGAGCAGTACTTC.

The chain carries TRBV10-1 and TRBJ1-2, with a weak D call TRBD1 (6 bases). CDR3 length: 13 residues. V was clipped by 5 bases and J by 7 bases, with 14 bases between them. Germline-derived CDR1 and CDR2 are WNHNN and SYGVQD (reference sequence). In DNA, the CDR3 is TGCGCCAGCAGTTCCAACAGGGAGGGTGGCTACACCTTC. Protein product: CASSSNREGGYTF.

This rearrangement joins TRBV19 to TRBJ2-1; D perhaps matches TRBD2 (6 bases). CDR1 and CDR2 from the germline V gene are LNHDA and SQIVND (reference sequence). The V gene lost 4 bases and the J gene lost 8 bases, with 21 bases spanning the gap. There are 16 residues in the CDR3. The CDR3 nucleotides are TGTGCCAGTAGTACACCAGGGCAGGGAGGCGACGATGAGCAGTTCTTC. Protein product: CASSTPGQGGDDEQFF.

Only one count was recorded for this clone. The chain recombines TRBV18 with TRBJ2-5, with 7 bases identical to TRBD1. Germline trimming cut 4 bases from V and 3 bases from J; bases unmatched to any gene: 5. CDR3 length: 14 residues. Germline CDR1 and CDR2: KGHSH and LQKENI. CDR3 in DNA: TGTGCCAGCTCACTTGGGACAGAAGAAGAGACCCAGTACTTC. Residues: CASSLGTEEETQYF.

The chain employs TRBV4-2 and TRBJ2-5; 15 bases match TRBD2. CDR3 size: 16 residues. Losses at the gene ends were 6 bases for V and 4 bases for J; bases not matched to a gene: 6. Germline V CDR1 and CDR2: LGHNA, YNFKEQ. The CDR3 reads CASRDGLAGGRETQYF. DNA of the CDR3: TGTGCCAGCAGGGACGGACTAGCGGGGGGGCGAGAGACCCAGTACTTC.

This sequence joins TRBV13 and TRBJ2-1, with D perhaps matching TRBD1 (6 bases). CDR3 length: 13 amino acids. V lost 0 bases, J lost 8 bases, and 8 bases lay in between. Germline values: CDR1 PRHDT, CDR2 FYEKMQ (reference sequence). The CDR3 reads CASSLGGADEQFF. The CDR3 nucleotides read TGTGCCAGCAGCTTAGGGGGGGCCGATGAGCAGTTCTTC.

The rearrangement links TRBV14 to TRBJ2-1, with TRBD1 matching over 8 bases. Germline loops: CDR1 SGHDN, CDR2 FVKESK. This CDR3 region has 16 residues. After removal of 5 bases from V and 6 bases from J, the junction contained 12 bases not matched to a gene. As DNA, the CDR3 is TGTGCCAGCAGCAAGAGGACAGGGCATTACATCAATGAGCAGTTCTTC. This translates into CASSKRTGHYINEQFF.

The V call is TRBV6-5, the J call TRBJ1-2; possibly TRBD1 for D (6 bases). In germline, CDR1 is MNHEY, CDR2 SVGAGI. Trimming left V 7 bases short and J 2 bases short, with 17 bases between. The CDR3 is 15 amino acids. The CDR3 DNA is TGTGCCAGCACCGTCCGGGACACTAGAAACTATGGCTACACCTTC. It yields the protein CASTVRDTRNYGYTF.

The genes are TRBV5-4 and TRBJ2-7; D not resolved. V lost 4 bases and J 3 bases, leaving 8 bases between the germline ends. The CDR3 covers 12 residues. The germline V gene encodes CDR1 SGHNT and CDR2 YYREEE (reference sequence). Here the CDR3 DNA reads TGTGCCAGCAGCAGTACTGACTACGAGCAGTACTTC. It translates to CASSSTDYEQYF.

The V call is TRBV14, the J call TRBJ1-4, with a weak D call TRBD1 (6 bases). CDR1 is SGHDN and CDR2 is FVKESK in the germline V gene. The germline V and J ends were trimmed by 5 bases and 5 bases, with 12 bases remaining between them. This CDR3 has 14 residues. In DNA form, the CDR3 reads TGTGCCAGCAGCAAACAGGGATTGAATGAAAAACTGTTTTTT. Protein sequence: CASSKQGLNEKLFF.

The chain uses TRBV27 and TRBJ1-1; 8 nucleotides align to TRBD1. Germline V gene data show CDR1 as MNHEY and CDR2 as SMNVEV (reference sequence). The CDR3 covers 14 residues. The trim removed 5 bases at V and 4 bases at J, leaving 6 bases unmatched. CDR3 loop: CASSPWTGTTEAFF. The DNA of the CDR3 is TGTGCCAGCAGTCCTTGGACAGGGACCACTGAAGCTTTCTTT.

This clone occurred a few times. V and J are TRBV2 and TRBJ2-1, with 7 positions matching TRBD1. The germline V gene has CDR1 SNHLY and CDR2 FYNNEI. Trimming removed 8 bases from V and 6 bases from J; junction bases left unmatched: 7. The CDR3 length is 13 residues. The CDR3: CASLPDRTNEQFF. The CDR3 nucleotides are TGTGCCAGCCTGCCGGACAGGACCAATGAGCAGTTCTTC.

The chain links TRBV24-1 to TRBJ2-1; no firm D call. The germline V and J ends were trimmed by 9 bases and 2 bases, with 10 bases remaining between them. Germline CDR1 and CDR2: KGHDR and SFDVKD. The CDR3 contains 13 residues. The CDR3 DNA follows: TGTGCCACCGCCCCTGGCCCCTACAATGAGCAGTTCTTC. It encodes CATAPGPYNEQFF.

The chain recombines TRBV19 with TRBJ1-2; D not certain. Germline V gene sequence: CDR1 LNHDA, CDR2 SQIVND (reference sequence). Trimming left V 0 bases short and J 4 bases short, with 12 bases between. This CDR3 spans 15 amino acids. The CDR3 DNA reads TGTGCCAGTAGTATAGAAAACCCGGCAGGCTATGGCTACACCTTC. Encoded protein: CASSIENPAGYGYTF.

The CDR3 nucleotides read TGTGCCAGCAGACGGGTCCGGGATTCACCCCTCCACTTT. Translation gives CASRRVRDSPLHF. The chain couples TRBV6-5 to TRBJ1-6, with D uncertain. The CDR3 is made up of 13 amino acids. V was pared by 6 bases and J by 8 bases, with 11 bases between. The germline V gene has CDR1 MNHEY and CDR2 SVGAGI.

This chain joins TRBV10-1 and TRBJ2-7; D ambiguous. Germline V gene sequence: CDR1 WNHNN, CDR2 SYGVQD (reference sequence). The CDR3 runs to 13 residues. V was cut by 4 bases and J by 7 bases, with 14 bases left in between. The CDR3: CASSGLRSQEQYF. In DNA form, the CDR3 reads TGCGCCAGCAGTGGTCTCCGATCCCAGGAGCAGTACTTC.

V usage is TRBV25-1 and J usage is TRBJ1-1, with unresolved D. The V end lost 3 bases, the J end lost 1 base, and 6 bases lay between the germline ends. The CDR3 runs to 13 residues. Germline V gene lookup returns CDR1 MGHDK and CDR2 SYGVNS. CDR3 DNA sequence: TGTGCCAGCAGTGACCACGGGAACACTGAAGCTTTCTTT. It is translated as CASSDHGNTEAFF.

The DNA of the CDR3 is TGTGCCAGCAGTGCCATAGACAGGGGGCAAGAGACCCAGTACTTC. Translated, it gives CASSAIDRGQETQYF. This chain joins TRBV6-6 and TRBJ2-5; 9 bases are a match to TRBD1. Trimming removed 5 bases from V and 2 bases from J; junction bases left unmatched: 6. The CDR3 consists of 15 residues. CDR1 and CDR2 from the germline V gene are MNHNY and SVGAGI (reference sequence).

This clone was seen once. V is TRBV15 and J is TRBJ1-5, with a tentative D call TRBD1 (5 bases). Germline V gene data show CDR1 as LNHNV and CDR2 as YYDKDF (reference sequence). Trimming removed 0 bases at V and 7 bases at J, with 7 bases between. This CDR3 has 13 residues. CDR3 sequence (DNA): TGTGCCACCAGCAGAGATGGGGGGCAGCCCCAGCATTTT. Protein sequence: CATSRDGGQPQHF.

CDR3 residues: CASSSAGGGTEAFF. In nucleotides, the CDR3 is TGTGCCAGCAGCTCCGCAGGGGGCGGGACTGAAGCTTTCTTT. The V gene is TRBV7-2, the J gene TRBJ1-1; TRBD1 matches at 8 bases. Germline V gives CDR1 SGHTA, CDR2 FQGNSA. CDR3 length: 14 residues. J was trimmed by 5 bases and V by 4 bases; bases with no gene match: 6.

The V call is TRBV27, the J call TRBJ1-4, with D possibly TRBD1 on 5 matching bases. The germline V gene has CDR1 MNHEY and CDR2 SMNVEV (reference sequence). V lost 5 bases and J lost 8, with 21 bases in between. This CDR3 comprises 16 residues. CDR3 in amino acids: CASSNGHPTSSEKLFF. The CDR3 DNA sequence: TGTGCCAGCAGTAACGGACACCCTACAAGCTCGGAAAAACTGTTTTTT.

This chain connects TRBV5-1 to TRBJ2-1; 15 bases map to TRBD2. Per the germline V gene, CDR1 is SGHRS and CDR2 is YFSETQ. This CDR3 region has 17 residues. V dropped 2 bases and J dropped 2; count of bases not matched to a gene: 2. The CDR3 DNA reads as TGCGCCAGCAGCTTTGGACTAGCGGGGGGGACCTACAATGAGCAGTTCTTC. Translating it yields CASSFGLAGGTYNEQFF. The full variable domain, completed using reference TRBV5-1 and TRBJ2-1, is KAGVTQTPRYLIKTRGQQVTLSCSPISGHRSVSWYQQTPGQGLQFLFEYFSETQRNKGNFPGRFSGRQFSNSRSEMNVSTLELGDSALYLCASSFGLAGGTYNEQFFGPGTRLTVL.

The V call is TRBV6-5, the J call TRBJ2-7; maybe TRBD1 (6 bases). V was pared by 6 bases and J by 6 bases, with 12 bases between. The CDR3 consists of 12 residues. CDR1 is MNHEY, CDR2 SVGAGI, per germline. The CDR3 DNA reads TGTGCCAGCAGCAAAAACAGGGTCGAGCAGTACTTC. The encoded protein is CASSKNRVEQYF.

V is TRBV29-1 and J is TRBJ2-6, with TRBD1 identical over 8 bases. CDR1 and CDR2 from the germline V gene are SQVTM and ANQGSEA. The ends lost 1 base at V and 0 bases at J; junction bases unmatched: 11. The length of the CDR3 is 19 residues. The CDR3 DNA sequence: TGCAGCGTTGAAGGGCCTGGACAGGGCCAAAACTCTGGGGCCAACGTCCTGACTTTC. This gives the protein CSVEGPGQGQNSGANVLTF. Supplemented by reference TRBV29-1 and TRBJ2-6, the full variable domain reads SAVISQKPSRDICQRGTSLTIQCQVDSQVTMMFWYRQQPGQSLTLIATANQGSEATYESGFVIDKFPISRPNLTFSTLTVSNMSPEDSSIYLCSVEGPGQGQNSGANVLTFGAGSRLTVL.

The chain is built from TRBV2 and TRBJ2-7, with TRBD1 matching 9 bases. The CDR3 loop spans 12 amino acids. Trimming cost V 8 bases and J 2 bases; bases outside gene matches: 1. Per the germline V gene, CDR1 is SNHLY and CDR2 is FYNNEI. This chain's CDR3 is CASGQGTYEQYF. The CDR3, as DNA: TGTGCCAGCGGACAGGGGACCTACGAGCAGTACTTC. Full variable domain (outside the CDR3, taken from reference TRBV2 and TRBJ2-7): EPEVTQTPSHQVTQMGQEVILRCVPISNHLYFYWYRQILGQKVEFLVSFYNNEISEKSEIFDDQFSVERPDGSNFTLKIRSTKLEDSAMYFCASGQGTYEQYFGPGTRLTVT.